This TCR beta chain was obtained from a study of a mutant IDH1 vaccine in newly diagnosed glioma. Looking at the study overall: Vaccination began 4-6 weeks post radiotherapy alone, or with temozolomide cycles. Therapy received beforehand was radiotherapy, temozolomide, or both, with most patients given both.

There are a few counts of this clone. Antigen unknown. The table came from immunoSEQ multiplex PCR; TCRdb's copy has only in-frame clones and leaves some out. The sample holds tens of thousands of clones, 79% seen once. Per germline, CDR1 MNHEY and CDR2 SVGAGI. V lost 0 bases, J lost 5 bases, and 11 bases lay in between. The CDR3 sequence is 15 residues long. Time point: week 11, during vaccination. Alongside topical imiquimod, each dose of vaccine comprised 300 ug of mutant IDH1 20-mer peptide. Sequencing used PBMCs, obtained from a glioma patient whose treatment included an IDH1 peptide vaccine. The TCR was taken from a man aged 35-49 years with glioma. The rearrangement uses TRBV6-5 and TRBJ1-5; a possible D gene is TRBD1 (5 bases). DNA for the CDR3: TGTGCCAGCAGTTACTCGAGTAGGGGTGATCAGCCCCAGCATTTT. This gives the protein CASSYSSRGDQPQHF.